The rows below give T cell receptor beta chains drawn from one sample of a study of T cell repertoires in cytomegalovirus infection. Their antigen targets remain unknown. TCRdb fed the reads into MiXCR, producing one record per CDR3 protein. Of around 78,000 distinct CDR3 sequences in the sample, under 30% were seen once. Sequencing was performed on CD8+ T cells from cultured PBMCs, taken from culture after CMV antigen stimulation. The receptor set was obtained from a human donor in good health (CMV status not recorded). Some clones in this sample may be carry-over from other donors' samples. Each CDR3 is given with its conserved first and last residue. The D gene is left open where the match is weak. Size is stated for part of the rows, as once, few or many counts, or as a class when the clone is expanded.

D gene	V gene	clone size	J gene	CDR3 length	CDR3 protein	CDR3 DNA
NA	TRBV6-2/TRBV6-3	few	TRBJ1-1	16	CASTNLLQGMNTEAFF	TGTGCCAGCACCAACCTACTCCAGGGGATGAACACTGAAGCTTTCTTT
NA	TRBV12-3/TRBV12-4	few	TRBJ2-3	11	CASRSTDTQYF	TGTGCCAGCAGATCGACAGATACGCAGTATTTT
TRBD2	TRBV7-8	many	TRBJ2-2	16	CASSILAGGEGGELFF	TGTGCCAGCAGCATACTAGCGGGAGGTGAAGGCGGGGAGCTGTTTTTT
NA	TRBV12-3/TRBV12-4	many	TRBJ1-1	14	CASRIGVGNTEAFF	TGTGCCAGCAGAATCGGGGTGGGGAACACTGAAGCTTTCTTT
NA	TRBV5-1	few	TRBJ2-2	14	CASSSSSEAGELFF	TGCGCCAGCAGCAGTTCTAGCGAAGCCGGGGAGCTGTTTTTT
NA	TRBV19	few	TRBJ1-2	14	CASSLLGTSPFYTF	TGTGCCAGCTCACTCCTCGGGACATCTCCCTTCTACACCTTC
TRBD1	TRBV5-5	NA	TRBJ2-7	17	CASSVGGTWTGVHEQYF	TGTGCCAGCAGCGTTGGGGGAACGTGGACAGGGGTACACGAGCAGTACTTC
NA	TRBV4-1	few	TRBJ1-1	15	CASSQEKTRGTEAFF	TGCGCCAGCAGCCAAGAAAAGACGAGGGGCACTGAAGCTTTCTTT
NA	TRBV20-1	few	TRBJ2-7	14	CSARDYGESYEQYF	TGCAGTGCTAGAGATTACGGGGAGAGCTACGAGCAGTACTTC
NA	TRBV11-2	many	TRBJ2-3	16	CASSPSGQRYTDTQYF	TGTGCCAGCAGCCCTTCTGGGCAGCGATACACAGATACGCAGTATTTT